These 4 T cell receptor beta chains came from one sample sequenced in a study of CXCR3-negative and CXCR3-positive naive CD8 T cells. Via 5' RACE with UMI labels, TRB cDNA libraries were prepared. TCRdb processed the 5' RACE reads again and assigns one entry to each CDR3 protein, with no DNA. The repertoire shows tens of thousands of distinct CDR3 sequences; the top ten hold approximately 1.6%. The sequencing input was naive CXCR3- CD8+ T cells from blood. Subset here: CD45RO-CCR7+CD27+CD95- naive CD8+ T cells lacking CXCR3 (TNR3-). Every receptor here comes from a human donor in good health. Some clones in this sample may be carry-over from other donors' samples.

The CDR3 region is CASSWENNRAANEKLFF. The gene calls are TRBV7-9 and TRBJ1-4; the TRBD1 assignment by TCRdb is unverifiable without DNA. Germline V lookup: CDR1 SEHNR, CDR2 FQNEAQ (reference sequence). This CDR3 has 17 amino acids.

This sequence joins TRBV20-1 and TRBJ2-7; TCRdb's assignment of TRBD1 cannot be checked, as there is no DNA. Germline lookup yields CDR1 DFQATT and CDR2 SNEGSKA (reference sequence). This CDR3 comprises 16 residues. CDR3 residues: CSARDLGGGDSYEQYF.

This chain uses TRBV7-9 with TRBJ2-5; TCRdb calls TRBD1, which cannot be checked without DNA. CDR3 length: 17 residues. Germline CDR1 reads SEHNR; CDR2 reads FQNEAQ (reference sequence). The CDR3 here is CASSLSPGQGGQETQYF. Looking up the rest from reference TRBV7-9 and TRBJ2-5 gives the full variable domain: DTGVSQNPRHKITKRGQNVTFRCDPISEHNRLYWYRQTLGQGPEFLTYFQNEAQLEKSRLLSDRFSAERPKGSFSTLEIQRTEQGDSAMYLCASSLSPGQGGQETQYFGPGTRLLVL.

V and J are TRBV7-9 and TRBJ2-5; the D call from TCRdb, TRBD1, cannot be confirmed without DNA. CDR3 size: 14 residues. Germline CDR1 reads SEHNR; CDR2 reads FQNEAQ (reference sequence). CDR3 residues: CASTGRDPQETQYF.